This record looks at one T cell receptor (beta chain) sequence and its context. Its cognate antigen is unknown. The data stem from a study of cytotoxic CD8 clonotypes in ibrutinib-treated CLL. The overall study: Among patients, about 24 responded partially and 2 completely; around 15 then stayed remitted and 12 progressed after median around 73 months.

Points from the study as a whole: Few clonotypes were public, and these shrank or held steady under treatment.

V lost 2 bases to trimming and J lost 4 bases, with 11 bases between them. Germline V lookup: CDR1 GTSNPN, CDR2 SVGIG (reference sequence). The CDR3 loop spans 14 amino acids. The assay was immunoSEQ multiplex PCR, and TCRdb's table has in-frame clones only and misses some. Among about 45,000 clones, 65% were seen once, and the ten largest hold 20% to 25%. TCR beta libraries used roughly 2.2 micrograms of genomic DNA from cryopreserved PBMCs. This specimen consisted of PBMCs, obtained after 24 months of ibrutinib treatment. The chain couples TRBV30 to TRBJ2-2; D tentatively fits TRBD1 or TRBD2 (5 bases each). The receptor's source is a human donor with chronic lymphocytic leukemia. CDR3 loop: CAWSWGKSTGELFF. CDR3 DNA sequence: TGTGCCTGGAGTTGGGGGAAATCCACCGGGGAGCTGTTTTTT.